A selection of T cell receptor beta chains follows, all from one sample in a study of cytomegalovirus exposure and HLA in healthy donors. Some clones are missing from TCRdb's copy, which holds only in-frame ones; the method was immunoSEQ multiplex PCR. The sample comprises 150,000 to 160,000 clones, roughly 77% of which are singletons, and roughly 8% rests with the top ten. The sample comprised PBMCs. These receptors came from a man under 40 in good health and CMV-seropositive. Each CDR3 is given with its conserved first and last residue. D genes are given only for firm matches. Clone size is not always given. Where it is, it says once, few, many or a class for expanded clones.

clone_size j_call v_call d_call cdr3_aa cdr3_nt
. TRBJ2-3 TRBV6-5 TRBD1 CASRLQGSTDTQYF TGTGCCAGCAGATTACAGGGGAGCACAGATACGCAGTATTTT
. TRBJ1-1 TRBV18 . CASSPDSTEAFF TGTGCCAGCTCACCAGACAGCACTGAAGCTTTCTTT
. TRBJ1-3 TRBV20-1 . CSARPGNTIYF TGCAGTGCCAGGCCTGGAAACACCATATATTTT
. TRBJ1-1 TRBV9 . CASSGGPMNTEAFF TGTGCCAGCAGCGGGGGGCCGATGAACACTGAAGCTTTCTTT
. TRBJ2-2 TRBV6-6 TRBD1 CASSNRGTNTGELFF TGTGCCAGCAGTAACAGGGGGACCAACACCGGGGAGCTGTTTTTT
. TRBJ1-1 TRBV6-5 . CASSYSGGTEAFF TGTGCCAGCAGTTACTCCGGGGGGACTGAAGCTTTCTTT
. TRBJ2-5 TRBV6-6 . CASSLGLLGKETQYF TGTGCCAGCAGTTTGGGGCTTCTGGGGAAAGAGACCCAGTACTTC
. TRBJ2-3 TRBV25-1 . CASSEPQRTDTQYF TGTGCCAGCAGTGAACCCCAGCGTACAGATACGCAGTATTTT
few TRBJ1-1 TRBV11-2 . CASSLDRNTEAFF TGTGCCAGCAGCTTAGACAGGAACACTGAAGCTTTCTTT
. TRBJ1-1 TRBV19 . CASSTGNTEAFF TGTGCCAGTTCCACAGGGAACACTGAAGCTTTCTTT
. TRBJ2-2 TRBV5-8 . CASSPTVNTGELFF TGTGCCAGCAGCCCCACGGTGAACACCGGGGAGCTGTTTTTT
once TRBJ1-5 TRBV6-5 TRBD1 CASSYVQGDQPQHF TGTGCCAGCAGTTACGTTCAGGGGGATCAGCCCCAGCATTTT
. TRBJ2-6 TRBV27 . CASSTRTAGANVLTF TGTGCCAGCAGTACTCGGACAGCTGGGGCCAACGTCCTGACTTTC
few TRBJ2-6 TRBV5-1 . CASSSTLGANVLTF TGCGCCAGCAGCTCGACACTTGGGGCCAACGTCCTGACTTTC
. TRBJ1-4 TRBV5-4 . CASSSRGGFENEKLFF TGTGCCAGCAGCTCCCGGGGTGGTTTCGAAAATGAAAAACTGTTTTTT
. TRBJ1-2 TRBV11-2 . CASSISYGYTF TGTGCCAGCAGCATCAGCTATGGCTACACCTTC
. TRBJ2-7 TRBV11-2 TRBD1 CASSLAPRDRALYEQYF TGTGCCAGCAGCTTAGCCCCCCGGGACAGGGCTCTCTACGAGCAGTACTTC
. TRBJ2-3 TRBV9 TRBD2 CASSVRPAPSGKGTDTQYF TGTGCCAGCAGCGTAAGGCCAGCGCCTAGCGGGAAAGGGACAGATACGCAGTATTTT
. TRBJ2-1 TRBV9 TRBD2 CASSVSRLAGEQFF TGTGCCAGCAGCGTATCCAGACTAGCCGGTGAGCAGTTCTTC
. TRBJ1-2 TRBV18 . CASSPPGLNPLNYGYTF TGTGCCAGCTCACCACCGGGACTAAACCCTTTAAACTATGGCTACACCTTC
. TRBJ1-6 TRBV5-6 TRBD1 CASSLDRGNSPLHF TGTGCCAGCAGCCTGGACAGGGGGAATTCACCCCTCCACTTT
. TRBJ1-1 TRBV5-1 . CASSLGYGGDTEAFF TGCGCCAGCAGCTTAGGATATGGCGGGGATACTGAAGCTTTCTTT
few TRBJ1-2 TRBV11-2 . CASSLGGGNGYTF TGTGCCAGCAGCTTGGGAGGGGGGAATGGCTACACCTTC
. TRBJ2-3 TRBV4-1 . CASSQVEGGPGDTQYF TGCGCCAGCAGCCAAGTCGAGGGGGGGCCCGGAGATACGCAGTATTTT
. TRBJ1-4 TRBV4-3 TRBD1 CASSQEGGRGEKLFF TGCGCCAGCAGCCAAGAAGGGGGCAGGGGTGAAAAACTGTTTTTT
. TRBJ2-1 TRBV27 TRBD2 CASSPYQGTSGTASYNEQFF TGTGCCAGCAGTCCCTACCAAGGGACTAGCGGGACCGCCTCCTACAATGAGCAGTTCTTC
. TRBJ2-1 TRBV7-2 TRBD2 CASSFSAGTSGYNEQFF TGTGCCAGCAGCTTCTCCGCCGGGACTAGCGGGTACAATGAGCAGTTCTTC
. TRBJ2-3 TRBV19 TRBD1 CASSIGGGQDTQYF TGTGCCAGTAGTATAGGAGGGGGCCAAGATACGCAGTATTTT
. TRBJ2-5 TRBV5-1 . CASSLAGVAVETQYF TGCGCCAGCAGCTTGGCCGGGGTAGCGGTAGAGACCCAGTACTTC
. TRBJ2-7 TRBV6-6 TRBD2 CASSYEGGGGNEQYF TGTGCCAGCAGTTACGAAGGCGGGGGGGGAAACGAGCAGTACTTC
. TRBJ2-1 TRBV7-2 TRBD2 CASSLVAGGINEQFF TGTGCCAGCAGCTTAGTTGCGGGGGGCATCAATGAGCAGTTCTTC
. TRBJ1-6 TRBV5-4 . CASSLAGTNSPLHF TGTGCCAGCAGCTTGGCGGGAACGAATTCACCCCTCCACTTT
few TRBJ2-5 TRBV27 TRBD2 CASSPRERGRETQYF TGTGCCAGCAGCCCCCGTGAGCGGGGTAGAGAGACCCAGTACTTC
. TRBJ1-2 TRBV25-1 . CASSGGGSYVYTF TGTGCCAGCAGTGGTGGAGGGAGCTATGTCTACACCTTC
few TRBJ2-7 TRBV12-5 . CASGLREISYEQYF TGTGCTAGCGGACTCCGTGAGATTTCCTACGAGCAGTACTTC
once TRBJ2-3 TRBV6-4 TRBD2 CASSEAGGSTDTQYF TGTGCCAGCAGTGAGGCGGGAGGGAGCACAGATACGCAGTATTTT
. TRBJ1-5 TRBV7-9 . CASSSQNQPQHF TGTGCCAGCAGCTCACAAAATCAGCCCCAGCATTTT
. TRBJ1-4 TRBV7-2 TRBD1 CASSPRTGGTREKLFF TGTGCCAGCAGCCCCAGGACAGGGGGGACCAGGGAAAAACTGTTTTTT
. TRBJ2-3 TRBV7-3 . CASSLTLASDDTQYF TGTGCCAGCAGCTTAACGTTGGCTAGCGACGATACGCAGTATTTT
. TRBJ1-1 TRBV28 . CASSTETRGWTEAFF TGTGCCAGCAGTACTGAGACTCGAGGGTGGACTGAAGCTTTCTTT
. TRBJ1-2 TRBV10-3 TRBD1 CAITQDRENYGYTF TGTGCCATCACCCAGGACAGGGAAAACTATGGCTACACCTTC
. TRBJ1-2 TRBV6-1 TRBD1 CASSDTGTGISNYGYTF TGTGCCAGCAGTGACACCGGGACAGGGATTTCTAACTATGGCTACACCTTC
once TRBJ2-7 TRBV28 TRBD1 CASSPNPGTGRYEQYF TGTGCCAGCAGCCCTAACCCCGGGACAGGGAGGTACGAGCAGTACTTC
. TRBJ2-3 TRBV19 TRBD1 CASSTSTGGTSTDTQYF TGTGCCAGTAGTACCTCTACAGGGGGGACTAGCACAGATACGCAGTATTTT
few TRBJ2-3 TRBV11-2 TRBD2 CASSLGGGPSTDTQYF TGTGCCAGCAGCTTAGGGGGAGGGCCAAGCACAGATACGCAGTATTTT
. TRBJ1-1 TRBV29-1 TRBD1 CSVNRGRVNTEAFF TGCAGCGTTAACAGGGGGCGGGTGAACACTGAAGCTTTCTTT
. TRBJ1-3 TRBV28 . CASTEGHSGNTIYF TGTGCCAGCACAGAGGGCCACTCTGGAAACACCATATATTTT
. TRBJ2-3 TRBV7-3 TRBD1 CASSSPTGGFKRRTTDTQYF TGTGCCAGCAGCTCACCGACAGGGGGCTTCAAGAGGCGTACCACAGATACGCAGTATTTT
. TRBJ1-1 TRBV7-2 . CASSPQENTEAFF TGTGCCAGCAGCCCTCAGGAGAACACTGAAGCTTTCTTT